The 17 T cell receptor beta chains below come from one sample, sequenced in a study of radiotherapy plus CTLA-4 blockade in lung cancer. Clones were read by immunoSEQ multiplex PCR, and TCRdb kept only the in-frame ones, dropping some. In the table there are about 99,000 clones, 70% to 90% of which are singletons. Sequencing was performed on peripheral blood, taken from a patient treated with radiotherapy plus ipilimumab. Receptors were obtained from a human donor with non-small cell lung cancer that progressed on radiotherapy plus ipilimumab.

The gene calls are TRBV5-4 and TRBJ2-5, with a weak D call TRBD2 (6 bases). CDR3 length: 13 residues. The ends were cut back, 4 bases at V and 5 bases at J, with 12 bases in the middle. Germline V CDR1 and CDR2: SGHNT, YYREEE (reference sequence). Here the CDR3 reads CASSQLAAETQYF. The CDR3 coding sequence is TGTGCCAGCAGCCAACTAGCCGCCGAGACCCAGTACTTC.

The chain recombines TRBV7-3 with TRBJ2-7; the D is unclear. Germline CDR1 SGHTA, CDR2 FQGTGA. Trimming removed 2 bases from V and 6 bases from J, with 14 bases in between. The CDR3 consists of 14 residues. As DNA, the CDR3 is TGTGCCAGCAGCTTAGGCCTGGGCGGCGGCGAGCAGTACTTC. This gives the protein CASSLGLGGGEQYF.

The J gene is TRBJ2-1, the V gene TRBV30; D unclear. Germline CDR1 and CDR2: GTSNPN and SVGIG (reference sequence). V was shortened by 0 bases and J by 4 bases, with 4 bases between the two germline ends. The CDR3 has 12 amino acids. In DNA, the CDR3 is TGTGCCTGGAGTGTACTTTACAATGAGCAGTTCTTC. Protein sequence: CAWSVLYNEQFF. Full variable domain (remainder filled in from reference TRBV30 and TRBJ2-1): SQTIHQWPATLVQPVGSPLSLECTVEGTSNPNLYWYRQAAGRGLQLLFYSVGIGQISSEVPQNLSASRPQDRQFILSSKKLLLSDSGFYLCAWSVLYNEQFFGPGTRLTVL.

This chain connects TRBV7-2 to TRBJ2-5, with 12 bases identical to TRBD2. V dropped 4 bases and J dropped 2; count of bases not matched to a gene: 8. Germline lookup yields CDR1 SGHTA and CDR2 FQGNSA. CDR3 size: 17 residues. CDR3 protein: CASSSPSGRGWQETQYF. CDR3 nucleotides: TGTGCCAGCAGCTCACCTAGCGGGAGGGGTTGGCAAGAGACCCAGTACTTC.

J is TRBJ2-1 and V is TRBV27, with 7 bases that match TRBD2. Per the germline V gene, CDR1 is MNHEY and CDR2 is SMNVEV (reference sequence). V lost 0 bases and J lost 5; bases outside the gene matches: 1. The CDR3 is 14 amino acids. DNA for the CDR3: TGTGCCAGCAGTTTATCCGGACTAGACAATGAGCAGTTCTTC. This gives the protein CASSLSGLDNEQFF.

V and J are TRBV27 and TRBJ1-5; the D is unclear. The CDR3 loop spans 14 amino acids. With 6 bases removed from V and 2 bases from J, the gap between germline ends came to 11 bases. Germline-derived CDR1 and CDR2 are MNHEY and SMNVEV (reference sequence). The CDR3: CASSHRGGNQPQHF. CDR3 sequence (DNA): TGTGCCAGCAGCCACCGGGGAGGCAATCAGCCCCAGCATTTT.

The rearrangement joins TRBV6-5 to TRBJ2-1, with 12 positions matching TRBD2. Per the germline V gene, CDR1 is MNHEY and CDR2 is SVGAGI. This CDR3 is 16 amino acids long. The ends lost 0 bases at V and 7 bases at J; junction bases unmatched: 4. The CDR3 protein is CASSYSKLAGGNEQFF. DNA for the CDR3: TGTGCCAGCAGTTACTCGAAACTAGCGGGAGGTAATGAGCAGTTCTTC.

The chain uses TRBV25-1 and TRBJ2-3; no reliable D call. There are 12 residues in the CDR3. Germline CDR1 is MGHDK and CDR2 is SYGVNS. With 4 bases removed from V and 3 bases from J, the gap between germline ends came to 5 bases. CDR3 in DNA: TGTGCCAGCAGTGGAATGACAGATACGCAGTATTTT. Translating it yields CASSGMTDTQYF. Combining the CDR3 with reference TRBV25-1 and TRBJ2-3 gives the whole variable domain EADIYQTPRYLVIGTGKKITLECSQTMGHDKMYWYQQDPGMELHLIHYSYGVNSTEKGDLSSESTVSRIRTEHFPLTLESARPSHTSQYLCASSGMTDTQYFGPGTRLTVL.

The table lists this clone with a few counts. The rearrangement uses TRBV19 and TRBJ2-1, with unresolved D. The CDR3 loop spans 12 amino acids. From germline, CDR1 is LNHDA and CDR2 SQIVND (reference sequence). V lost 5 bases, J lost 4 bases, and 6 bases lay in between. The CDR3 region has the DNA TGTGCCAGTAGTCCACGATACAATGAGCAGTTCTTC. It encodes CASSPRYNEQFF.

The table lists this clone with a count of one. V and J are TRBV2 and TRBJ1-2; weak D call: TRBD1 (5 bases). This CDR3 region has 15 residues. Looked up from germline, CDR1 is SNHLY and CDR2 is FYNNEI. Trimming removed 1 base from V and 4 bases from J, with 13 bases in between. The CDR3: CASSEDRDGTYGYTF. The CDR3 DNA reads TGTGCCAGCAGTGAAGATAGGGACGGTACCTATGGCTACACCTTC.

V usage is TRBV19 and J usage is TRBJ2-7; TRBD2 might be the D (5 bases). Germline V lookup: CDR1 LNHDA, CDR2 SQIVND (reference sequence). V dropped 5 bases and J dropped 0 bases, with 8 bases sitting between them. This CDR3 has 13 amino acids. CDR3 loop: CASSQRNSYEQYF. The CDR3 DNA follows: TGTGCCAGTAGTCAGCGGAACTCCTACGAGCAGTACTTC.

V is TRBV2 and J is TRBJ1-5; weak D call: TRBD1 (5 bases). The germline V gene has CDR1 SNHLY and CDR2 FYNNEI. The V and J ends lost 11 bases and 2 bases respectively, with 16 bases between them. CDR3 length: 14 residues. The CDR3, as DNA: TGTGCCTCCGGGCGGGGACGAGGCAATCAGCCCCAGCATTTT. Its translation is CASGRGRGNQPQHF. The variable domain in full, completed from reference TRBV2 and TRBJ1-5, reads EPEVTQTPSHQVTQMGQEVILRCVPISNHLYFYWYRQILGQKVEFLVSFYNNEISEKSEIFDDQFSVERPDGSNFTLKIRSTKLEDSAMYFCASGRGRGNQPQHFGDGTRLSIL.

The chain recombines TRBV27 with TRBJ2-7; D gene unclear. V was cut by 5 bases and J by 2 bases, with 10 bases left in between. The germline V gene encodes CDR1 MNHEY and CDR2 SMNVEV (reference sequence). The CDR3 totals 13 residues. CDR3 coding DNA: TGTGCCAGCAGTCCCTCTGGGGCCTACGAGCAGTACTTC. This gives the protein CASSPSGAYEQYF.

This clone is a singleton in its sample. The gene calls are TRBV6-1 and TRBJ2-7; 10 nucleotides align to TRBD2. J lost 3 bases, V lost 4 bases, and 3 bases had no gene match. The CDR3 has 14 residues. Germline CDR1 MNHNS, CDR2 SASEGT. The CDR3 DNA reads TGTGCCAGCAGTGCGGGACTAGCGCTCTACGAGCAGTACTTC. Translating it yields CASSAGLALYEQYF.

This clone came up once. The V call is TRBV28, the J call TRBJ2-3; 11 bases map to TRBD2. Trimming cost V 2 bases and J 2 bases; bases outside gene matches: 6. The CDR3 sequence is 17 residues long. Germline V lookup: CDR1 MDHEN, CDR2 SYDVKM. The CDR3 region has the DNA TGTGCCAGCAGTTTAATCAGACTAGCGGGACTCACAGATACGCAGTATTTT. Protein: CASSLIRLAGLTDTQYF.

CDR3 protein: CASSSRQGLGNEQFF. The CDR3 region has the DNA TGTGCCAGCAGTTCTAGACAGGGATTGGGCAATGAGCAGTTCTTC. This rearrangement joins TRBV27 to TRBJ2-1; 7 bases are a match to TRBD1. The CDR3 spans 15 residues. J was trimmed by 6 bases and V by 4 bases; bases with no gene match: 9. The germline CDR1 and CDR2 sequences are MNHEY and SMNVEV (reference sequence).

The CDR3 reads CASSLNRAPFTDTQYF. The CDR3 bases are TGCGCCAGCAGCTTGAATCGAGCGCCTTTCACAGATACGCAGTATTTT. This rearrangement joins TRBV5-1 to TRBJ2-3; D gene ambiguous. This CDR3 has 16 residues. CDR1 and CDR2 (germline): SGHRS, YFSETQ. V was clipped by 1 base and J by 2 bases, with 14 bases between them.